These 26 T cell receptor beta chains share one sample of origin, sequenced in a study of blood T cell repertoires in COVID-19. TCRdb's table, derived via immunoSEQ multiplex PCR, lists solely in-frame clones and lacks some. This table has tens of thousands of clones, roughly 90% appearing once. The sequencing sample was made of peripheral blood. All receptors come from a human donor in a cohort sampled during active COVID-19.

This clone was counted only a few times. The gene calls are TRBV29-1 and TRBJ2-7; D unclear. The V gene's germline CDR1 is SQVTM and CDR2 ANQGSEA. The germline V and J ends were trimmed by 4 bases and 5 bases, with 12 bases remaining between them. The CDR3 totals 12 residues. CDR3 sequence: CSVGSTENEQYF. The CDR3 nucleotides are TGCAGCGTTGGGAGCACCGAAAACGAGCAGTACTTC.

The chain combines TRBV28 with TRBJ2-7; the D gene is possibly TRBD1 (6 bases). Germline V gene data show CDR1 as MDHEN and CDR2 as SYDVKM. The CDR3 is made up of 18 amino acids. V dropped 4 bases and J dropped 2 bases, with 24 bases sitting between them. The CDR3: CASSSAFRGTDRTYEQYF. The CDR3 nucleotides are TGTGCCAGCAGTTCCGCCTTCAGGGGTACAGATCGTACCTACGAGCAGTACTTC.

V usage is TRBV18 and J usage is TRBJ1-2; 8 positions match TRBD1. CDR1 and CDR2 (germline): KGHSH, LQKENI. CDR3 length: 16 residues. After removal of 9 bases from V and 5 bases from J, the junction contained 17 bases not matched to a gene. The CDR3 DNA reads as TGTGCCAGTACAAGTTCCACCGGACAGGGTCTGTATGGCTACACCTTC. Protein: CASTSSTGQGLYGYTF.

The CDR3 bases are TGTGCCAGCAGCTTAGATATTTACCGGGACAGGTCCTACGAGCAGTACTTC. Translating it yields CASSLDIYRDRSYEQYF. V and J are TRBV7-9 and TRBJ2-7; 8 bases line up with TRBD1. The CDR3 has 17 amino acids. The V segment lost 1 base and the J segment 1 base; nucleotides outside the gene matches: 9. From germline, CDR1 is SEHNR and CDR2 FQNEAQ (reference sequence).

The rearrangement links TRBV9 to TRBJ2-7; D is perhaps TRBD2 (6 bases). Trimming shortened V by 9 bases and J by 2 bases, and 27 bases separated the two germline ends. The CDR3 spans 17 residues. The germline V gene encodes CDR1 SGDLS and CDR2 YYNGEE. In nucleotides, the CDR3 is TGTGCCAACCAGGAAGGAGGGGATCGAGTTTTCACCTACGAGCAGTACTTC. Translating it yields CANQEGGDRVFTYEQYF.

The count of this clone is one. The rearrangement joins TRBV6-5 to TRBJ1-4; TRBD1 matches 9 bases. CDR3 size: 14 residues. Germline CDR1 is MNHEY and CDR2 is SVGAGI. Trimming took 5 bases from V and 10 from J; bases not matched to a gene: 8. The CDR3 spells CASSTGTGLGKLFF. CDR3 nucleotides: TGTGCCAGCAGTACAGGGACAGGGCTGGGAAAACTGTTTTTT.

This clone was seen once. The chain has TRBV28 and TRBJ2-7; the D is unclear. Per germline, CDR1 MDHEN and CDR2 SYDVKM. V was pared by 6 bases and J by 3 bases, with 9 bases between. The CDR3 contains 12 residues. The CDR3 nucleotides read TGTGCCAGCAGACCGAGTATCTACGAGCAGTACTTC. Translated: CASRPSIYEQYF. Drawing the rest from reference TRBV28 and TRBJ2-7, the complete variable domain is DVKVTQSSRYLVKRTGEKVFLECVQDMDHENMFWYRQDPGLGLRLIYFSYDVKMKEKGDIPEGYSVSREKKERFSLILESASTNQTSMYLCASRPSIYEQYFGPGTRLTVT.

This clone has a handful of counts. J is TRBJ2-7 and V is TRBV6-6, with a possible D match to TRBD1 (6 bases). This CDR3 comprises 16 residues. Trimming cost V 2 bases and J 3 bases, with 17 bases left between them. Germline CDR1 MNHNY, CDR2 SVGAGI (reference sequence). CDR3 sequence (DNA): TGTGCCAGCAGTTACGTACAGGGATGGCCCCACTACGAGCAGTACTTC. Encoded protein: CASSYVQGWPHYEQYF.

The chain couples TRBV5-6 to TRBJ2-7, with a weak D call TRBD2 (6 bases). This CDR3 spans 13 amino acids. The V gene lost 3 bases and the J gene lost 2 bases, with 9 bases spanning the gap. CDR1 and CDR2 (germline): SGHDT, YYEEEE. CDR3 region: CASSYGRTYEQYF. The CDR3 DNA sequence: TGTGCCAGCAGCTACGGGAGAACCTACGAGCAGTACTTC.

The rearrangement links TRBV3-1 (or the pseudogene TRBV3-2) to TRBJ1-2, with TRBD1 as a possible D gene (5 bases). Germline V gene lookup returns CDR1 LGHDT and CDR2 YNNKEL (reference sequence). The V and J ends lost 4 bases and 8 bases respectively, with 20 bases between them. The CDR3 is 15 amino acids. CDR3 residues: CASSLWKGDLRGYTF. CDR3 bases: TGTGCCAGCAGCCTCTGGAAAGGGGATCTGCGAGGCTACACCTTC.

J is TRBJ1-2 and V is TRBV19, with D perhaps TRBD1 (6 bases). V was clipped by 3 bases and J by 5 bases, with 16 bases between them. The germline gives CDR1 LNHDA, CDR2 SQIVND (reference sequence). The CDR3 spans 15 residues. CDR3 bases: TGTGCCAGTAGTATCGGTAGCAGGGGTGTTTATGGCTACACCTTC. Protein: CASSIGSRGVYGYTF.

The sample holds a few counts of this clone. The chain recombines TRBV7-9 with TRBJ2-7, with D tentatively TRBD2 (6 bases). This CDR3 has 16 amino acids. The V gene lost 5 bases and the J gene lost 0 bases, with 17 bases spanning the gap. Germline loops: CDR1 SEHNR, CDR2 FQNEAQ (reference sequence). The chain's CDR3 is CASSGPGGAPSYEQYF. As DNA, the CDR3 is TGTGCCAGCAGCGGCCCTGGCGGGGCCCCCTCCTACGAGCAGTACTTC.

This chain links TRBV4-3 with TRBJ2-7; tentative D call: TRBD1 (6 bases). V was trimmed by 1 base and J by 1 base, leaving 11 bases between them. This CDR3 has 15 amino acids. Germline V gene sequence: CDR1 LGHNA, CDR2 YSLEER. The CDR3 sequence: CASSQVYQGSYEQYF. CDR3 in DNA: TGCGCCAGCAGCCAAGTGTATCAGGGGTCCTACGAGCAGTACTTC.

This chain joins TRBV4-2 and TRBJ1-5; no clear D gene. V shed 0 bases and J shed 5 bases, with 5 bases lying between them. CDR3 length: 13 residues. Germline lookup yields CDR1 LGHNA and CDR2 YNFKEQ. The CDR3 loop is CASSQDRYQPQHF. The CDR3 DNA follows: TGTGCCAGCAGCCAAGACCGGTATCAGCCCCAGCATTTT.

The chain combines TRBV19 with TRBJ2-5; D unclear. Germline CDR1 and CDR2: LNHDA and SQIVND (reference sequence). The V end lost 4 bases, the J end lost 3 bases, and 6 bases lay between the germline ends. The CDR3 contains 12 residues. The CDR3 coding sequence is TGTGCCAGTAGTAGAACAAAAGAGACCCAGTACTTC. It translates to CASSRTKETQYF. The whole variable domain, filled in from reference TRBV19 and TRBJ2-5, reads DGGITQSPKYLFRKEGQNVTLSCEQNLNHDAMYWYRQDPGQGLRLIYYSQIVNDFQKGDIAEGYSVSREKKESFPLTVTSAQKNPTAFYLCASSRTKETQYFGPGTRLLVL.

The chain combines TRBV5-6 with TRBJ1-6; possibly TRBD1 for D (5 bases). The germline V gene encodes CDR1 SGHDT and CDR2 YYEEEE. V dropped 1 base and J dropped 3 bases, with 20 bases sitting between them. This CDR3 contains 19 residues. CDR3 DNA: TGTGCCAGCAGCTTGCCAGGCCGGCTGGAGGGGAACTATAATTCACCCCTCCACTTT. It is translated as CASSLPGRLEGNYNSPLHF.

The gene calls are TRBV29-1 and TRBJ2-1, with D possibly matching TRBD2 (6 bases). The CDR3 spans 14 residues. CDR1 and CDR2 (germline): SQVTM, ANQGSEA. The germline V and J ends were trimmed by 2 bases and 3 bases, with 11 bases remaining between them. The DNA of the CDR3 is TGCAGCGTTGAAAAGGAGGGCGGCTACAATGAGCAGTTCTTC. Its protein is CSVEKEGGYNEQFF.

This chain joins TRBV27 and TRBJ1-2, with 7 positions matching TRBD1. Germline lookup yields CDR1 MNHEY and CDR2 SMNVEV (reference sequence). Losses at the gene ends were 2 bases for V and 5 bases for J; bases not matched to a gene: 2. The CDR3 extends over 13 amino acids. The CDR3 nucleotides are TGTGCCAGCAGTTTAAAGGGGGCGTATGGCTACACCTTC. Translated, it gives CASSLKGAYGYTF.

There are a few counts of this clone. The chain is built from TRBV6-4 and TRBJ2-1; TRBD2 is a possible D gene (6 bases). The CDR3 has 15 amino acids. Germline lookup yields CDR1 MRHNA and CDR2 SNTAGT. The V end lost 3 bases, the J end lost 5 bases, and 14 bases lay between the germline ends. CDR3 bases: TGTGCCAGCAGTGATGGTTTGCGGGACCACAATGAGCAGTTCTTC. Encoded protein: CASSDGLRDHNEQFF.

This chain uses TRBV7-8 with TRBJ1-6; 8 bases fit TRBD1. Trimming took 4 bases from V and 5 from J; bases not matched to a gene: 4. The germline CDR1 and CDR2 sequences are SGHVS and FQNEAQ. The CDR3 is 15 residues long. CDR3 sequence reads: CASSSRTGNNSPLHF. In DNA form, the CDR3 reads TGTGCCAGCAGCTCCCGGACAGGGAATAATTCACCCCTCCACTTT.

V usage is TRBV11-2 and J usage is TRBJ1-2, with D possibly TRBD1 on 6 matching bases. The CDR3 loop spans 17 amino acids. The germline V gene has CDR1 SGHAT and CDR2 FQNNGV. Trimming pared 5 bases from V and 2 bases from J, leaving 21 bases between. CDR3 in DNA: TGTGCCAGCAGCCCCGTTAGGGGGGGGAGGGGGAACTATGGCTACACCTTC. It encodes CASSPVRGGRGNYGYTF.

The chain combines TRBV5-4 with TRBJ1-1; 9 bases align to TRBD1. The germline gives CDR1 SGHNT, CDR2 YYREEE (reference sequence). With 4 bases clipped from V and 4 bases from J, the junction kept 8 bases outside the gene matches. CDR3 length: 15 amino acids. CDR3 DNA sequence: TGTGCCAGCAGCCTGAAACAGGGGGCGGGCACTGAAGCTTTCTTT. Its translation is CASSLKQGAGTEAFF.

The chain uses TRBV5-5 and TRBJ2-7; 7 positions match TRBD1. The CDR3 runs 13 residues. Germline assignment: CDR1 SGHKS and CDR2 YYEKEE (reference sequence). V shed 3 bases, J shed 1 base, and the junction held 1 base outside the gene matches. The CDR3 sequence is CASSWGQSYEQYF. CDR3 sequence (DNA): TGTGCCAGCAGCTGGGGACAGTCCTACGAGCAGTACTTC. Based on the CDR3 plus reference TRBV5-5 and TRBJ2-7, the full variable domain is DAGVTQSPTHLIKTRGQQVTLRCSPISGHKSVSWYQQVLGQGPQFIFQYYEKEERGRGNFPDRFSARQFPNYSSELNVNALLLGDSALYLCASSWGQSYEQYFGPGTRLTVT.

This rearrangement joins TRBV7-9 to TRBJ1-5; 7 bases agree with TRBD1. CDR1 is SEHNR, CDR2 FQNEAQ, per germline (reference sequence). Unmatched junction bases numbered 11, after V lost 0 bases and J lost 3 bases. This CDR3 has 18 residues. Written as DNA, the CDR3 is TGTGCCAGCAGCTTAGCGCTCGGGACAGCCCAAACCAATCAGCCCCAGCATTTT. Protein sequence: CASSLALGTAQTNQPQHF. The complete variable domain, with remaining parts taken from reference TRBV7-9 and TRBJ1-5, reads DTGVSQNPRHKITKRGQNVTFRCDPISEHNRLYWYRQTLGQGPEFLTYFQNEAQLEKSRLLSDRFSAERPKGSFSTLEIQRTEQGDSAMYLCASSLALGTAQTNQPQHFGDGTRLSIL.

The chain has TRBV10-2 and TRBJ2-1; D unclear. The CDR3 contains 11 residues. Germline lookup yields CDR1 WSHSY and CDR2 SAAADI. Trimming cost V 5 bases and J 7 bases, with 6 bases left between them. CDR3 amino acids: CASSLLNEQFF. CDR3 nucleotides: TGCGCCAGCAGTCTTTTGAATGAGCAGTTCTTC.

V and J are TRBV19 and TRBJ2-5; 8 bases match TRBD2. The CDR3 spans 14 residues. Germline CDR1 and CDR2: LNHDA and SQIVND (reference sequence). The V segment lost 5 bases and the J segment 4 bases; nucleotides outside the gene matches: 6. CDR3 amino acids: CASSGAGVAETQYF. The CDR3 DNA follows: TGTGCCAGTAGTGGAGCGGGAGTAGCAGAGACCCAGTACTTC.